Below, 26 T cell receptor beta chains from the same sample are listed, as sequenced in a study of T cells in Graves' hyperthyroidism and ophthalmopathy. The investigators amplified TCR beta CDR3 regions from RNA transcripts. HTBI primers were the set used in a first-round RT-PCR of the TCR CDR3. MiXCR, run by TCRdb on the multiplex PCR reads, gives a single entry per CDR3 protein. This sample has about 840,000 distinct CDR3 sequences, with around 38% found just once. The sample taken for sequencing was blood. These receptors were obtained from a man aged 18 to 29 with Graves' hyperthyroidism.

DNA of the CDR3: TGCGCCAGCAGCCAAGGGCTTCGGTTGAACGAGCAGTACTTC. Translating it yields CASSQGLRLNEQYF. The chain uses TRBV4-3 and TRBJ2-7; D remains unclear. Germline CDR1 reads LGHNA; CDR2 reads YSLEER. Trimming took 1 base from V and 5 from J, leaving 12 bases between them. The CDR3 has 14 residues.

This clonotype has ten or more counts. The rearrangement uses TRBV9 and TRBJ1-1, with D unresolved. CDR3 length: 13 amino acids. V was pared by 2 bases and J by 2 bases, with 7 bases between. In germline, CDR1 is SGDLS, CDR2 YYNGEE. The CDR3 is CASSVHTNTEAFF. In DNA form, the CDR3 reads TGTGCCAGCAGCGTCCACACCAACACTGAAGCTTTCTTT.

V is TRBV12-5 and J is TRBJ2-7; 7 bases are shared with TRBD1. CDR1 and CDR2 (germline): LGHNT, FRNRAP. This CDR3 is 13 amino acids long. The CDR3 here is CATSWDRHLEQYF. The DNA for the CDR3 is TGTGCCACTTCCTGGGACAGACACTTGGAGCAGTACTTC.

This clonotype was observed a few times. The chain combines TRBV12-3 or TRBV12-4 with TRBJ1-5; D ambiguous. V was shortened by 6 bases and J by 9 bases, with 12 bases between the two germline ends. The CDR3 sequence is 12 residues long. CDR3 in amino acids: CASRPLGGPQHF. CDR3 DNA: TGTGCCAGCAGACCCCTCGGCGGGCCCCAGCATTTT.

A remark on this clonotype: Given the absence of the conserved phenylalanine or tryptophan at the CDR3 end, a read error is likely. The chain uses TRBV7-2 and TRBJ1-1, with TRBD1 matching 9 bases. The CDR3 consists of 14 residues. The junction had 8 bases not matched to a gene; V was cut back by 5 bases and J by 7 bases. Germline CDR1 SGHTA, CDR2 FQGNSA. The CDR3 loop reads CASSQDRGLGEAFS. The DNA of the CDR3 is TGTGCCAGCAGCCAAGACAGGGGGTTGGGTGAAGCTTTCTCT.

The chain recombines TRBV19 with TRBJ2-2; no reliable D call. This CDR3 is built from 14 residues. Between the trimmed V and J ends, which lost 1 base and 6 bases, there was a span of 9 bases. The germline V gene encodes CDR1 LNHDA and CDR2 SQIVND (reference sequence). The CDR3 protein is CASSIGSGSGELFF. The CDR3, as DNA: TGTGCCAGTAGTATAGGGTCAGGATCCGGGGAGCTGTTTTTT.

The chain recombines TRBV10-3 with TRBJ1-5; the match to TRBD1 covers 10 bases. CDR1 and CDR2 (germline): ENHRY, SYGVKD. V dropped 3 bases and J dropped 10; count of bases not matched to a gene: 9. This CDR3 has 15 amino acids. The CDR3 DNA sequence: TGTGCCATCAGTGAACCGGGACAGGGGCATTCACCCCAGCATTTT. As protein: CAISEPGQGHSPQHF.

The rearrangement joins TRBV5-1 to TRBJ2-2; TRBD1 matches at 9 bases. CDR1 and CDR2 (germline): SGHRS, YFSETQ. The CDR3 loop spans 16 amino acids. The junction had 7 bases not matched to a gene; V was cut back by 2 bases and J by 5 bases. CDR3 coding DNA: TGCGCCAGCAGCTTAGCCCGGGACAGGGTGACCGGGGAGCTGTTTTTT. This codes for CASSLARDRVTGELFF.

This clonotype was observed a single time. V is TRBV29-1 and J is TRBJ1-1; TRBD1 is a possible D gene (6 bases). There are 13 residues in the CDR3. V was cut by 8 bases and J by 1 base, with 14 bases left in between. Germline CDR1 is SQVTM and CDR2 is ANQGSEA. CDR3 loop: CSSRQVPNTEAFF. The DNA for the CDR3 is TGCAGCAGTCGACAGGTCCCGAACACTGAAGCTTTCTTT.

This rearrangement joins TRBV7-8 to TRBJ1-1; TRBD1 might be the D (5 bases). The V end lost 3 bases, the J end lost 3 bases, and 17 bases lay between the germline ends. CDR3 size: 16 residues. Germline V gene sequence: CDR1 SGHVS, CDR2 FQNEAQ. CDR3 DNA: TGTGCCAGCAGCTTTGGGGCTGGGAGGGTGGACACTGAAGCTTTCTTT. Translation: CASSFGAGRVDTEAFF.

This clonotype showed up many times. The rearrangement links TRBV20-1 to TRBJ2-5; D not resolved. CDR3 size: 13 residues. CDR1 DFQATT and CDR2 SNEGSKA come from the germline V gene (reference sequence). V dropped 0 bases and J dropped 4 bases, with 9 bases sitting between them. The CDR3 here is CSARDLGGETQYF. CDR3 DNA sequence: TGCAGTGCTAGAGATCTGGGCGGAGAGACCCAGTACTTC.

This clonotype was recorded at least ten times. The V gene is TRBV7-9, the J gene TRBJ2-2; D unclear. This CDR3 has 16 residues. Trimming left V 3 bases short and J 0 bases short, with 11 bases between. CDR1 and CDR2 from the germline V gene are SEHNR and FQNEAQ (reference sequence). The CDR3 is CASSFFRAANTGELFF. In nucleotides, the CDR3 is TGTGCCAGCAGCTTCTTCCGGGCTGCGAACACCGGGGAGCTGTTTTTT.

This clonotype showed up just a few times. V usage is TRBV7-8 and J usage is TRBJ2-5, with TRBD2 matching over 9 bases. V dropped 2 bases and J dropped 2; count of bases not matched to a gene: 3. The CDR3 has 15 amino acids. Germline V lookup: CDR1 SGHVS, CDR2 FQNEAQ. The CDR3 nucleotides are TGTGCCAGCAGCTTAATAGCGGGGGTTCAAGAGACCCAGTACTTC. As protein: CASSLIAGVQETQYF.

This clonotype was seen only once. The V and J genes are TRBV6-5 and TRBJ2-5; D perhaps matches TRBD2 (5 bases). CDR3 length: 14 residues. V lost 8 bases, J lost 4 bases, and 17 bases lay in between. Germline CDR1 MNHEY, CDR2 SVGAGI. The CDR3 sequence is CASRIAVTRETQYF. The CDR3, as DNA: TGTGCCAGCCGAATCGCGGTAACTAGAGAGACCCAGTACTTC.

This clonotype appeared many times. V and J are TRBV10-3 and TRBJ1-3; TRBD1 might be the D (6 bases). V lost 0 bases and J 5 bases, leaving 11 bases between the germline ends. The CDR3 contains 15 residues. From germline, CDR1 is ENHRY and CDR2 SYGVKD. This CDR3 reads CAISESAGARNTIYF. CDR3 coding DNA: TGTGCCATCAGTGAGTCGGCAGGGGCCCGAAACACCATATATTTT.

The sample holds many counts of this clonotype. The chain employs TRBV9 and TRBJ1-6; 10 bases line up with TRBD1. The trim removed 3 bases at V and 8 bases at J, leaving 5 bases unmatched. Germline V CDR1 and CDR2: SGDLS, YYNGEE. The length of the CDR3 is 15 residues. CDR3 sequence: CASSDTGTGDSPLHF. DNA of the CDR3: TGTGCCAGCAGCGACACCGGGACAGGGGATTCACCCCTCCACTTT.

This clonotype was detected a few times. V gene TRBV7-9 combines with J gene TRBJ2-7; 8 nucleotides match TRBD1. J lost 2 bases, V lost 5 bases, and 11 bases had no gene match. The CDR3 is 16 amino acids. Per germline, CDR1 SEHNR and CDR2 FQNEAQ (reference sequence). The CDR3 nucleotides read TGTGCCAGCAGCCTGGGGTGGGGACAGGAGACCTACGAGCAGTACTTC. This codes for CASSLGWGQETYEQYF.

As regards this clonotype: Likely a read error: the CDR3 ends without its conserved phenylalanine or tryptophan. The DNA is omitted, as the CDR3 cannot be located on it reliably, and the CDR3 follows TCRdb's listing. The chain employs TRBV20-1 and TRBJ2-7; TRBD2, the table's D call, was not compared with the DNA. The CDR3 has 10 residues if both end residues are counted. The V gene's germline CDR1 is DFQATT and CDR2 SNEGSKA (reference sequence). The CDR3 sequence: CSARDERTVL.

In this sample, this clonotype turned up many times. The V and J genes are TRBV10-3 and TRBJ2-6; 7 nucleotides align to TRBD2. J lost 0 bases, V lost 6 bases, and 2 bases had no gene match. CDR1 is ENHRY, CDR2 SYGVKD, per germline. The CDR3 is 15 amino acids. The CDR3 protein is CAIRGGNSGANVLTF. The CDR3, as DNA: TGTGCCATCAGGGGAGGGAACTCTGGGGCCAACGTCCTGACTTTC.

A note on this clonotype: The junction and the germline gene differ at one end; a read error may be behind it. The CDR3 is CASTLGGAGFNQPQHF. The CDR3 bases are TGTGCCAGCACCTTAGGGGGGGCGGGGTTCAATCAGCCCCAGCATTTT. V usage is TRBV7-2 and J usage is TRBJ1-5; a weak D match, TRBD1 (6 bases). CDR1 and CDR2 (germline): SGHTA, FQGNSA. CDR3 length: 16 residues.

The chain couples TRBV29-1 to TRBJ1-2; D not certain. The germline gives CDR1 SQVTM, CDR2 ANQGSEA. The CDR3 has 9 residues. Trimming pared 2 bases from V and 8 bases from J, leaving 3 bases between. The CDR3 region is CSVETGYTF. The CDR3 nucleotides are TGCAGCGTTGAAACCGGCTACACCTTC.

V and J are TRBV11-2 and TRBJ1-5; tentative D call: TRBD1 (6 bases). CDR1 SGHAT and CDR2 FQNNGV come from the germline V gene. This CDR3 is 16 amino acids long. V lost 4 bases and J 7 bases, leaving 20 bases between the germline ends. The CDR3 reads CASSSEAGDPRQPQHF. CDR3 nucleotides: TGTGCCAGCAGCTCAGAGGCAGGGGATCCGCGCCAGCCCCAGCATTTT.

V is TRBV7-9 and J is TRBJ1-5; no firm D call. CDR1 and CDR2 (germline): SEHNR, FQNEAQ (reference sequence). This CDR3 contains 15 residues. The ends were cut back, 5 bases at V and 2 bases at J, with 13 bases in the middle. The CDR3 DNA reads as TGTGCCAGCAGCCTAGGGCCCCTCGGCAATCAGCCCCAGCATTTT. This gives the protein CASSLGPLGNQPQHF.

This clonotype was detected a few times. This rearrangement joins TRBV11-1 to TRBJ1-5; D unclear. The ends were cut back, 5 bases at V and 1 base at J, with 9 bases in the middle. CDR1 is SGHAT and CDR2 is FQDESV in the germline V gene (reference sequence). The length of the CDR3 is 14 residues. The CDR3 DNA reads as TGTGCCAGCAGCCTAAGGTGGAGCAATCAGCCCCAGCATTTT. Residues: CASSLRWSNQPQHF. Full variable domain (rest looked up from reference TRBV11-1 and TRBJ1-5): EAEVAQSPRYKITEKSQAVAFWCDPISGHATLYWYRQILGQGPELLVQFQDESVVDDSQLPKDRFSAERLKGVDSTLKIQPAELGDSAMYLCASSLRWSNQPQHFGDGTRLSIL.

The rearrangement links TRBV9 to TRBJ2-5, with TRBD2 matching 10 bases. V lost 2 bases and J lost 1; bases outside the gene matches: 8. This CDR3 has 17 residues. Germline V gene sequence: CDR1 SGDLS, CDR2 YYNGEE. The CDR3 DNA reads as TGTGCCAGCAGCGTCTCTATAGCGGGGGGCCTCCAAGAGACCCAGTACTTC. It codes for CASSVSIAGGLQETQYF.

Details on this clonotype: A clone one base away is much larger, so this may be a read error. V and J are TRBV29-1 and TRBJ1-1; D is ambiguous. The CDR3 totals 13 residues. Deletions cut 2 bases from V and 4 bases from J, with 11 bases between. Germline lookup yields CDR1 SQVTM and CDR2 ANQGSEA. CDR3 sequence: CSVEFSPGTEAFF. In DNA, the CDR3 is TGCAGCGTTGAATTTAGCCCGGGCACTGAAGCTTTCTTT. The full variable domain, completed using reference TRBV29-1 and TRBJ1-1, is SAVISQKPSRDICQRGTSLTIQCQVDSQVTMMFWYRQQPGQSLTLIATANQGSEATYESGFVIDKFPISRPNLTFSTLTVSNMSPEDSSIYLCSVEFSPGTEAFFGQGTRLTVV.